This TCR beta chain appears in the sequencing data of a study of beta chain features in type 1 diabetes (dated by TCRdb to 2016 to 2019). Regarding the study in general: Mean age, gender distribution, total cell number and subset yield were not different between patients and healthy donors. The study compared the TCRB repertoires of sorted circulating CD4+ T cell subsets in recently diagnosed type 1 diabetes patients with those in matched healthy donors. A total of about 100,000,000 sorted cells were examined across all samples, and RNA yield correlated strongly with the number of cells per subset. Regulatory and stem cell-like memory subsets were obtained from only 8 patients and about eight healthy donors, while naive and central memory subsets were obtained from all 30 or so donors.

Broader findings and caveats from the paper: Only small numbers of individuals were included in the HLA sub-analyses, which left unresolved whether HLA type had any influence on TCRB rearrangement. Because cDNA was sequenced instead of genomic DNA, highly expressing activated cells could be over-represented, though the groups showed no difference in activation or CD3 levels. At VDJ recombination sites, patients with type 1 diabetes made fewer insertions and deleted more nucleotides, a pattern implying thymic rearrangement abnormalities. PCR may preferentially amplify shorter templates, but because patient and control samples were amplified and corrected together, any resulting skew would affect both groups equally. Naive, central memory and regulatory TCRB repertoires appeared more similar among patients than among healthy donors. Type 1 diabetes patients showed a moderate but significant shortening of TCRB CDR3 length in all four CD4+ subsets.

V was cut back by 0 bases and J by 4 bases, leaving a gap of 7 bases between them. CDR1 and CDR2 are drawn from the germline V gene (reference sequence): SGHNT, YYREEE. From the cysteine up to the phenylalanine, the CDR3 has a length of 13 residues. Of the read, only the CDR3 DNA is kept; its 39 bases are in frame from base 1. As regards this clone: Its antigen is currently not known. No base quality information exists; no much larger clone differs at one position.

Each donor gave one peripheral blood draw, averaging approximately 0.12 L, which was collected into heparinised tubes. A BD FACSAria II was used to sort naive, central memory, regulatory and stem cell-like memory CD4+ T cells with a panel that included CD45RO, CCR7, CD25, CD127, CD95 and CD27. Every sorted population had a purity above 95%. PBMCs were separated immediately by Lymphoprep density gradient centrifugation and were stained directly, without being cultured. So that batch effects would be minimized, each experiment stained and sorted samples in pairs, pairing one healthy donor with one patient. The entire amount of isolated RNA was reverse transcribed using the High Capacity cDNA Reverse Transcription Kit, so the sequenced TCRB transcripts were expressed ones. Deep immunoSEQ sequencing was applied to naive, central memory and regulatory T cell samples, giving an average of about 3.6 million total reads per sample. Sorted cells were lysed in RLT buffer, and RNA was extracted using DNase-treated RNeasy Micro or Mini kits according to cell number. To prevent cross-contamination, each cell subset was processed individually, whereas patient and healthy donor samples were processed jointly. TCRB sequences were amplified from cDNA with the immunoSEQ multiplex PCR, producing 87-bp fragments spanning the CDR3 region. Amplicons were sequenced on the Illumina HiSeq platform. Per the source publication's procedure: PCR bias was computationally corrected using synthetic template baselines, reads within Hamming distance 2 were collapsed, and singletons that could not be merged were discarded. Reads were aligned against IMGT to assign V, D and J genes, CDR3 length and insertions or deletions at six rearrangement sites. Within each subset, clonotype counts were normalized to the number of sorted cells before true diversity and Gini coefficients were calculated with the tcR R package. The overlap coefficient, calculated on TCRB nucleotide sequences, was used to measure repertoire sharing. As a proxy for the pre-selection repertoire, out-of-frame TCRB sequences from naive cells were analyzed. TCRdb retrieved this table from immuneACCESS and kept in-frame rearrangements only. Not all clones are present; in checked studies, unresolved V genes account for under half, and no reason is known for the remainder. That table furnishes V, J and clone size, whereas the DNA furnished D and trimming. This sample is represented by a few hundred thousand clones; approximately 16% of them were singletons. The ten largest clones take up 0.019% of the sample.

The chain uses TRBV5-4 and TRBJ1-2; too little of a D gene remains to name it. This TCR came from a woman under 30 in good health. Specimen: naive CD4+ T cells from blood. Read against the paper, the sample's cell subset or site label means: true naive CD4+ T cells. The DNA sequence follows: TGTGCCAGCAGCTTGGACAGCCCCTATGGCTACACCTTC. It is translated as CASSLDSPYGYTF.